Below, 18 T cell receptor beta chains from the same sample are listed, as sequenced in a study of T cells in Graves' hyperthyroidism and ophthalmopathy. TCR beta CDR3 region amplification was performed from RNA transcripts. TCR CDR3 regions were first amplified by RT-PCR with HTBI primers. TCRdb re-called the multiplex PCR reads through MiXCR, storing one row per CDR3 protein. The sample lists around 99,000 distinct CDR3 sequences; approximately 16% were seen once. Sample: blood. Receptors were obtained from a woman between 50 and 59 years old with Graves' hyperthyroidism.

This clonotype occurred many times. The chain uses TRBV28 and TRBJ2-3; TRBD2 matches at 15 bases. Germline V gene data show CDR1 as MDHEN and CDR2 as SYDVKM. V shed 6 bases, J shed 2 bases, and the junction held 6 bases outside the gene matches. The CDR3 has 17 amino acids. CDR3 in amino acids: CASRGGLAGGFTDTQYF. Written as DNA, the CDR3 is TGTGCCAGCAGGGGAGGACTAGCGGGAGGGTTCACAGATACGCAGTATTTT.

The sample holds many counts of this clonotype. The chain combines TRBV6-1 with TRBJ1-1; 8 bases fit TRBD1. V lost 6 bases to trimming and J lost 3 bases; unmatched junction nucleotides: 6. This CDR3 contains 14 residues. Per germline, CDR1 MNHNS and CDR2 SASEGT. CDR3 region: CASRSRGLDTEAFF. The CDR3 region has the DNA TGTGCCAGCAGAAGCAGGGGGCTGGACACTGAAGCTTTCTTT.

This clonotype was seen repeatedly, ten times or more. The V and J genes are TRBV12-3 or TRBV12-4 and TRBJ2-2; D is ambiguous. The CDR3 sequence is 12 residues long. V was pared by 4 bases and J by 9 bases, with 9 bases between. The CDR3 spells CASSWANWELFF. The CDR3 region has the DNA TGTGCCAGCAGTTGGGCGAATTGGGAGCTGTTTTTT.

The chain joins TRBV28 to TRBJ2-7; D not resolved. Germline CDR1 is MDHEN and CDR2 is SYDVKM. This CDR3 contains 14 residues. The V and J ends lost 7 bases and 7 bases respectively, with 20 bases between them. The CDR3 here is CASKQAGEFREQYF. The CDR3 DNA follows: TGTGCCAGCAAGCAGGCTGGAGAATTCCGTGAGCAGTACTTC.

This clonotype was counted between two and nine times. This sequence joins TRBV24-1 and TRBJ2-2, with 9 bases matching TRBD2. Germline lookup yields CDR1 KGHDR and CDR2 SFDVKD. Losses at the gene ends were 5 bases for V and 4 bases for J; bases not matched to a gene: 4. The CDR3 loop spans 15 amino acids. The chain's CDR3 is CATSGREGGTGELFF. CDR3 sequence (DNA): TGTGCCACCAGTGGGCGGGAGGGCGGCACCGGGGAGCTGTTTTTT.

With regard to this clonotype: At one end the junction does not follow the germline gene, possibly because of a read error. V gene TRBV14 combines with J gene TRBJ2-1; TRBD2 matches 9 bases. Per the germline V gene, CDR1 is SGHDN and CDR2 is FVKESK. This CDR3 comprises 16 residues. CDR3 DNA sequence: TGTGCCAGCAGCCGTAGCGGGAGAAACCCTAACAATCAGCAGTTCTTC. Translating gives CASSRSGRNPNNQQFF. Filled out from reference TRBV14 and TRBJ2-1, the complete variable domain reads EAGVTQFPSHSVIEKGQTVTLRCDPISGHDNLYWYRRVMGKEIKFLLHFVKESKQDESGMPNNRFLAERTGGTYSTLKVQPAELEDSGVYFCASSRSGRNPNNQQFFGPGTRLTVL.

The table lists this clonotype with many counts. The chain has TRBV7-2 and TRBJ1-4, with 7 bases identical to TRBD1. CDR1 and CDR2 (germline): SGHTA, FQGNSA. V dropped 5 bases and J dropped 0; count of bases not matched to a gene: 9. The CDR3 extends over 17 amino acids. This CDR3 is CASSPLRDSATNEKLFF. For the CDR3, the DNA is TGTGCCAGCAGCCCTCTCCGGGACAGCGCAACTAATGAAAAACTGTTTTTT.

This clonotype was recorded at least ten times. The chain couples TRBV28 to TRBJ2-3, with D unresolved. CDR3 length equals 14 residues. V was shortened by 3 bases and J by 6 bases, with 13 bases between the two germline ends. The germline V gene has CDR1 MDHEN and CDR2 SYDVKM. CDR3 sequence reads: CASSFQFVVDTQYF. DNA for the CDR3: TGTGCCAGCAGTTTTCAATTCGTGGTTGATACGCAGTATTTT.

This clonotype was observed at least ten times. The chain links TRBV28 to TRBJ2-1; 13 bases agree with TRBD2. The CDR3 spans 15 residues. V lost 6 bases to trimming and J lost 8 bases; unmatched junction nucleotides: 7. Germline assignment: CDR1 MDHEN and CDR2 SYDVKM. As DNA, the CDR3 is TGTGCCAGCAGGTCAGGGACTAGCGGGACGTATGAGCAGTTCTTC. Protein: CASRSGTSGTYEQFF.

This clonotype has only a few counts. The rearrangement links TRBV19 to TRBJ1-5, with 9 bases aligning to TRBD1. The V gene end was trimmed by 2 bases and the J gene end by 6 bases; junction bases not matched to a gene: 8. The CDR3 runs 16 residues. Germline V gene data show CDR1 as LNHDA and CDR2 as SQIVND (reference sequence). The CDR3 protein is CASSIRQGGQGQPQHF. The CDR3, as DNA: TGTGCCAGTAGTATAAGACAGGGGGGCCAAGGTCAGCCCCAGCATTTT. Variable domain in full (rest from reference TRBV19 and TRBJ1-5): DGGITQSPKYLFRKEGQNVTLSCEQNLNHDAMYWYRQDPGQGLRLIYYSQIVNDFQKGDIAEGYSVSREKKESFPLTVTSAQKNPTAFYLCASSIRQGGQGQPQHFGDGTRLSIL.

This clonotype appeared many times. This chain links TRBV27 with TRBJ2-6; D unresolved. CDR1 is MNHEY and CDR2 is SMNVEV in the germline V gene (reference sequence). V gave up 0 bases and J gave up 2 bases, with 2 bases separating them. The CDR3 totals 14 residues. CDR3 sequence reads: CASSLSAGANVLTF. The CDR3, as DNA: TGTGCCAGCAGTTTATCAGCTGGGGCCAACGTCCTGACTTTC.

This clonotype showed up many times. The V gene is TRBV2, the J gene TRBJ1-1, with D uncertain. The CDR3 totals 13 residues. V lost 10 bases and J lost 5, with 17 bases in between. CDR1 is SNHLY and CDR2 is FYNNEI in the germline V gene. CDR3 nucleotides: TGTGCCACCAACCCCCAGGATTTGACTGAAGCTTTCTTT. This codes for CATNPQDLTEAFF.

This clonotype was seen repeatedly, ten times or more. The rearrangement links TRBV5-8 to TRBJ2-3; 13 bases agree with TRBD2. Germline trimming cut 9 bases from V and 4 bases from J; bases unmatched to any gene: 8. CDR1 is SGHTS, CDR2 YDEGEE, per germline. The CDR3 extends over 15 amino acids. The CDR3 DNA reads TGTGCCACGGGACTAGCGGGGAGGCAGGCAGATACGCAGTATTTT. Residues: CATGLAGRQADTQYF.

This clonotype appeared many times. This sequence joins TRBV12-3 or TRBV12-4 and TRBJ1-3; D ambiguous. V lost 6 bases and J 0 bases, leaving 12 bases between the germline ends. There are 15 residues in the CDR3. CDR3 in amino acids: CASRYGRLSGNTIYF. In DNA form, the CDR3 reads TGTGCCAGCAGATACGGCCGCCTCTCTGGAAACACCATATATTTT.

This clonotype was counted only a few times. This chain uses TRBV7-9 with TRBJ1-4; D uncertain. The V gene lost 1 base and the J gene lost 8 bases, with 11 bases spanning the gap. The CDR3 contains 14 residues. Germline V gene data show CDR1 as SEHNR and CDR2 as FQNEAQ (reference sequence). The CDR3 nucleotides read TGTGCCAGCAGCTTAGGGGGATTTGGCGAAAAACTGTTTTTT. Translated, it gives CASSLGGFGEKLFF.

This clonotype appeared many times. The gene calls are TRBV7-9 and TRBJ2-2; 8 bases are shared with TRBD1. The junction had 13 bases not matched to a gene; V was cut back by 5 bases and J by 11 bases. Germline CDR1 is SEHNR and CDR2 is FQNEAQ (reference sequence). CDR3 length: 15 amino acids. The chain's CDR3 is CASSPGSGGEGELFF. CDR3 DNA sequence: TGTGCCAGCAGCCCGGGCTCAGGGGGCGAAGGAGAGCTGTTTTTT.

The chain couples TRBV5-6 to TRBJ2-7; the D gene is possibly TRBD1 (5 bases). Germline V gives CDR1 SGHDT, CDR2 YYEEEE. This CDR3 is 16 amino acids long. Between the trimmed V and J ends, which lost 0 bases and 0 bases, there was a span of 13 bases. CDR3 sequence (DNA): TGTGCCAGCAGCTTGGATCCGACAGCAACCTCCTACGAGCAGTACTTC. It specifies CASSLDPTATSYEQYF.

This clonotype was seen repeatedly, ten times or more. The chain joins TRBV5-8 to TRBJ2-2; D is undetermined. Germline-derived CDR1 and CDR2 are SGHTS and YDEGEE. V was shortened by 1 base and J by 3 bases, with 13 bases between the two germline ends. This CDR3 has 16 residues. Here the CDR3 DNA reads TGTGCCAGCAGCTTGTGGCCAGAAGATTACACCGGGGAGCTGTTTTTT. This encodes CASSLWPEDYTGELFF.